What follows describes a single TCR beta chain. This record belongs to a study of blood T cell repertoires in COVID-19. This CDR3 comprises 14 residues. Germline V gene lookup returns CDR1 LNHDA and CDR2 SQIVND (reference sequence). The trim removed 6 bases at V and 7 bases at J, leaving 10 bases unmatched. Here immunoSEQ multiplex PCR was the method, and the copy in TCRdb shows in-frame clones only, minus some. The data contain under 200,000 clones, 80% to 90% of them singletons. Source material: peripheral blood. The rearrangement uses TRBV19 and TRBJ2-7; 9 nucleotides align to TRBD2. The clonotype was recovered from a woman in her seventies with COVID-19, enrolled during active disease. Written as DNA, the CDR3 is TGTGCCAGTAGCCCGGGACTAGCAAGAAGGGAGCAGTACTTC. Translated, it gives CASSPGLARREQYF. Complete variable domain (other parts from reference TRBV19 and TRBJ2-7): DGGITQSPKYLFRKEGQNVTLSCEQNLNHDAMYWYRQDPGQGLRLIYYSQIVNDFQKGDIAEGYSVSREKKESFPLTVTSAQKNPTAFYLCASSPGLARREQYFGPGTRLTVT.